This T cell receptor (beta chain) derives from a study of shared clonotypes between healthy human individuals. This clone was observed a single time. Its specificity is unknown. TCRdb keeps only in-frame clones here, not all; method: immunoSEQ multiplex PCR. The table records around 2,000,000 clones, 85% to 95% of them present only once. Findings and caveats of the study: Incomplete sequencing of sorted subsets was indicated by rarefaction despite large depth.

Germline loops: CDR1 PRHDT, CDR2 FYEKMQ (reference sequence). The CDR3 extends over 18 amino acids. V lost 3 bases and J lost 0, with 15 bases in between. This clonotype was obtained from a man aged 18-30 years in good health. The chain employs TRBV13 and TRBJ1-6, with a weak D call TRBD1 (6 bases). The sample consisted of naive CD4+ T cells sorted from blood. Subset: CD45RA+ positively selected. As DNA, the CDR3 is TGTGCCAGCAGCTTCCAAAAACTAGGGGGCTCCTATAATTCACCCCTCCACTTT. As protein: CASSFQKLGGSYNSPLHF.